This T cell receptor beta chain was identified in a study of blood T cells in healthy people across ages. General study results and limits: Naive T cell percentage by flow cytometry tracked strongly with beta diversity. TCR beta diversity, measured per million T cells, fell in a roughly linear way with age. It was the long-lived donors that had more naive CD4+ cells and higher diversity than aged donors.

In regard to this clonotype: The antigen is not known.

The authors ran a second PCR of roughly 6 to 11 cycles using a sample-barcoded 5' primer and a J-beta primer mix. MiXCR, applied by TCRdb to the 5' RACE reads, yields one record per CDR3 protein. The sample has approximately 670,000 distinct CDR3 sequences, 40% to 45% seen once; the top ten hold roughly 30%. This CDR3 spans 13 amino acids. Germline values: CDR1 SGDLS, CDR2 YYNGEE. V was shortened by 4 bases and J by 7 bases, with 13 bases between the two germline ends. This TCR came from a man aged 80 or over in good health. The sequencing input was blood. The chain carries TRBV9 and TRBJ2-3, with D possibly being TRBD2 (6 bases). CDR3 sequence reads: CASSKDRDYTQYF. The CDR3 DNA is TGTGCCAGCAGCAAAGACCGGGACTATACGCAGTATTTT.